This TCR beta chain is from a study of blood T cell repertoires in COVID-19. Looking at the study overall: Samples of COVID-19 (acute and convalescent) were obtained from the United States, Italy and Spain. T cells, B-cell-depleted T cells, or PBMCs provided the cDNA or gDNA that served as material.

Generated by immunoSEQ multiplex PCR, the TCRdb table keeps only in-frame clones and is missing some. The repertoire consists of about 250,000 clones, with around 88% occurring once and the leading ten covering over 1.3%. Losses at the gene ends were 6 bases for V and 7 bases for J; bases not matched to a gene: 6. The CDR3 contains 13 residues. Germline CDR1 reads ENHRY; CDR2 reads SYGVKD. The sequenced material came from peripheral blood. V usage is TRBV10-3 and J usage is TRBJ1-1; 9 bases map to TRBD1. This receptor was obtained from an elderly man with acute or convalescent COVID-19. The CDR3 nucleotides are TGTGCCATCAGAATACAGGGGGCGGTTGAAGCTTTCTTT. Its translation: CAIRIQGAVEAFF.